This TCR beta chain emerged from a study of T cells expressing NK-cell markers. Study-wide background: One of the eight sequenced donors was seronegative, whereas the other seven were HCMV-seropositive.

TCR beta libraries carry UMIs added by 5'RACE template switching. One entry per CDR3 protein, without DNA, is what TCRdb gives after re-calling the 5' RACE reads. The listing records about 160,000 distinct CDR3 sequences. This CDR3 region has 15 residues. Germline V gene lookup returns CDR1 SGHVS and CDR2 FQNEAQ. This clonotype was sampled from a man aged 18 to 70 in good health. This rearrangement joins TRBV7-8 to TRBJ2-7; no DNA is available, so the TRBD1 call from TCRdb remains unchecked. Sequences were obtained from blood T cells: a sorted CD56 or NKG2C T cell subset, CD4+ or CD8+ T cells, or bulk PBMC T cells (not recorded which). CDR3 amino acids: CASSLRRGSTYEQYF.